The clone carrying this T cell receptor (beta chain) was counted ten times or more. What it binds is not known. The ends lost 4 bases at V and 0 bases at J; junction bases unmatched: 9. The germline V gene encodes CDR1 MDHEN and CDR2 SYDVKM. The CDR3 loop spans 18 amino acids. This record belongs to a study of prognosis after radiotherapy for stage I lung cancer. Study-level background: The enrollment of patients with stage I non-small cell lung cancer occurred between early 2018 and January 2019. Notes on the study in general: After stereotactic body radiation therapy, median unique TCR clones were some 6,900, down from about 9,500.

The study amplified the TCR beta CDR3 region from genomic DNA. This amplification was carried out by two rounds of multiplex PCR. First-round PCR amplification was performed with primers specific to each TRBV and TRBJ gene. A single record per CDR3 protein comes from TCRdb applying MiXCR to the multiplex PCR reads. The table lists about 59,000 distinct CDR3 sequences, about a quarter of them singletons. This clonotype was obtained from a donor over 45 with non-small cell lung cancer. The rearrangement links TRBV28 to TRBJ2-6; 7 bases map to TRBD2. This sample comprised PBMCs, obtained before or after stereotactic body radiation therapy (not recorded which). Here the CDR3 DNA reads TGTGCCAGCAGTTGGGGAGGGGCGGGCTACTCTGGGGCCAACGTCCTGACTTTC. Protein sequence: CASSWGGAGYSGANVLTF.